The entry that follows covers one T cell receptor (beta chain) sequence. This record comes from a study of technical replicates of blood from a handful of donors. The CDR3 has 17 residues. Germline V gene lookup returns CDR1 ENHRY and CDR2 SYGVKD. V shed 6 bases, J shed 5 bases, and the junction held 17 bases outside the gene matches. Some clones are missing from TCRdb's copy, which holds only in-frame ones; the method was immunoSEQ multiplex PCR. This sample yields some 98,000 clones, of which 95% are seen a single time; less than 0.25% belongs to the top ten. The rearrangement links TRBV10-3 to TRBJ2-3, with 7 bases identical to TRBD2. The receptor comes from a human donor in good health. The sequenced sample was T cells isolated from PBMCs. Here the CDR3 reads CAISVPIGTTWQDTQYF. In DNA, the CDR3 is TGTGCCATCAGCGTTCCAATAGGGACTACTTGGCAAGATACGCAGTATTTT.